A selection of T cell receptor beta chains follows, all from one sample in a study of blood T cell repertoires in COVID-19. Produced via immunoSEQ multiplex PCR; TCRdb's table is partial and in-frame only. The profile shows 70,000 to 100,000 clones, roughly 80% of them singletons. The source material was peripheral blood. Source of these receptors: a woman aged 80 or older with acute or convalescent COVID-19. Both conserved end residues are part of each CDR3. D genes are given only for firm matches. Clone size, where shown, is once, few, many, or a class for clones that have expanded.

v_call	d_call	j_call	clone_size	cdr3_nt	cdr3_aa
TRBV24-1	TRBD2	TRBJ2-3	-	TGTGCCACTAGCGGGGGGGCCGGGGTGACAGATACGCAGTATTTT	CATSGGAGVTDTQYF
TRBV5-1	-	TRBJ1-4	-	TGCGCCAGCAGCTTGGCGGACAGCGGTGGAAAACTGTTTTTT	CASSLADSGGKLFF
TRBV30	-	TRBJ2-7	-	TGTGCCTGGAGTCGAGGGCACACCTACGAGCAGTACTTC	CAWSRGHTYEQYF
TRBV7-9	-	TRBJ2-6	-	TGTGCCAGCAGCTTAGGCGGAAACTCTGGGGCCAACGTCCTGACTTTC	CASSLGGNSGANVLTF
TRBV6-2/TRBV6-3	-	TRBJ2-2	-	TGTGCCAGCAGTTCCTATGGGGGGGGGCCGCCCGGGGAGCTGTTTTTT	CASSSYGGGPPGELFF
TRBV11-2	-	TRBJ1-3	few	TGTGCCAGCAGCTTGGGGGCACAGTCCGGAAACACCATATATTTT	CASSLGAQSGNTIYF
TRBV11-3	TRBD1	TRBJ1-1	-	TGTGCCAGCAGCCCGGACAGGGATCTAGCTTTCTTT	CASSPDRDLAFF
TRBV19	-	TRBJ2-2	-	TGTGCCAGTAGTCCCCCCCAGGACACCGGGGAGCTGTTTTTT	CASSPPQDTGELFF
TRBV20-1	-	TRBJ1-2	-	TGCAGTGCTAGTGCCGGGAGAGCGAACTATGGCTACACCTTC	CSASAGRANYGYTF
TRBV27	-	TRBJ1-2	-	TGTGCCAGCAGTTTCCGACAGAGAGCTGGCTACACCTTC	CASSFRQRAGYTF
TRBV10-2	TRBD1	TRBJ2-7	-	TGCGCCAGCAGGATCAGACAGGGACCCTACGAGCAGTACTTC	CASRIRQGPYEQYF
TRBV4-1	TRBD2	TRBJ2-1	-	TGCGCCAGCAGCCAAGAGCCTCAGCGGGGGCGCCCCAGTCCGAATGAGCAGTTCTTC	CASSQEPQRGRPSPNEQFF
TRBV24-1	TRBD1	TRBJ2-3	-	TGTGCCACCAGTGACCGGACAGGTTCCTCTAGCACAGATACGCAGTATTTT	CATSDRTGSSSTDTQYF
TRBV6-5	-	TRBJ1-6	few	TGTGCCAGCACCTCAGGGGCAGGGAGTAATTCACCCCTCCACTTT	CASTSGAGSNSPLHF
TRBV6-5	-	TRBJ1-5	-	TGTGCCAGCAGCCTGGGGGGGTCTAGCAATCAGCCCCAGCATTTT	CASSLGGSSNQPQHF
TRBV2	-	TRBJ2-3	once	TGTGCCAGCAACCTAGGGGAGGCAGATACGCAGTATTTT	CASNLGEADTQYF
TRBV7-2	TRBD1	TRBJ2-7	-	TGTGCCAGCAGCTGGGACAGCTACGAGCAGTACTTC	CASSWDSYEQYF
TRBV28	TRBD2	TRBJ2-1	-	TGTGCCAGCAGTTCATCAACGGGACTAGCGGGGGGGCTCGCCAATGAGCAGTTCTTC	CASSSSTGLAGGLANEQFF
TRBV9	-	TRBJ2-3	-	TGTGCCAGCAGCGAGGGGCGGGGCCTCAACACAGATACGCAGTATTTT	CASSEGRGLNTDTQYF
TRBV30	TRBD1	TRBJ1-2	once	TGTGCCTGGAGTGTACGGACAGGGGTCGGCTACACCTTC	CAWSVRTGVGYTF
TRBV24-1	-	TRBJ2-3	-	TGTGCCACCAAAGGGGCCCGCACAGATACGCAGTATTTT	CATKGARTDTQYF
TRBV2	TRBD2	TRBJ2-7	few	TGTGCCAGCAGGGGGGGGACTAGCGGGAGCTCCTACGAGCAGTACTTC	CASRGGTSGSSYEQYF
TRBV7-8	-	TRBJ2-7	-	TGTGCCAGCAGCTTAAGGCAACAGCTATACGAGCAGTACTTC	CASSLRQQLYEQYF
TRBV7-6	-	TRBJ2-7	-	TGTGCCAGCAGCTTATCAGGACTCACGAGCTCCTACGAGCAGTACTTC	CASSLSGLTSSYEQYF
TRBV28	-	TRBJ1-1	few	TGTGCCAGCAGTTTAGGGGCCTCTGGGAACACTGAAGCTTTCTTT	CASSLGASGNTEAFF
TRBV5-1	TRBD1	TRBJ1-2	-	TGCGCCAGCAGCTCAACAGGGGGCATCGTTTCCAACTATGGCTACACCTTC	CASSSTGGIVSNYGYTF
TRBV10-3	TRBD2	TRBJ2-7	few	TGTGCCATCAGTGAGTCTAGCGGGGGATCCTCCTACGAGCAGTACTTC	CAISESSGGSSYEQYF
TRBV11-2	TRBD2	TRBJ2-7	-	TGTGCCAGCAGCTCCGGGACTACCCAGATCTACGAGCAGTACTTC	CASSSGTTQIYEQYF
TRBV9	-	TRBJ2-2	-	TGTGCCAGCAGCGCGAGGCTCCAGGGGTCGGGCACCGGGGAGCTGTTTTTT	CASSARLQGSGTGELFF
TRBV30	-	TRBJ1-6	-	TGTGCCTCGGGACGGGGAAATTCACCCCTCCACTTT	CASGRGNSPLHF
TRBV11-3	-	TRBJ2-2	-	TGTGCCAGCAGCTTACTAGAGGAGCTGTTTTTT	CASSLLEELFF
TRBV7-2	TRBD2	TRBJ2-5	-	TGTGCCAGCAGTCCGATGCGTACTAGCGGGGGGACGGAGACCCAGTACTTC	CASSPMRTSGGTETQYF
TRBV6-2/TRBV6-3	-	TRBJ1-5	-	TGTGCCAGCACTTACACTCCCAGGAGCAATCAGCCCCAGCATTTT	CASTYTPRSNQPQHF
TRBV7-2	TRBD2	TRBJ2-5	once	TGTGCCAGCAGTCCCGCTGTAGCGGGGGGGATGGAGACCCAGTACTTC	CASSPAVAGGMETQYF
TRBV7-8	TRBD1	TRBJ2-3	-	TGTGCCAGCAGCTTAGCCTGGGACAGGTCCACAGATACGCAGTATTTT	CASSLAWDRSTDTQYF
TRBV3-1/TRBV3-2	TRBD1	TRBJ1-1	-	TGTGCCAGCAGCCTCCGACAGGGGGACACTGAAGCTTTCTTT	CASSLRQGDTEAFF